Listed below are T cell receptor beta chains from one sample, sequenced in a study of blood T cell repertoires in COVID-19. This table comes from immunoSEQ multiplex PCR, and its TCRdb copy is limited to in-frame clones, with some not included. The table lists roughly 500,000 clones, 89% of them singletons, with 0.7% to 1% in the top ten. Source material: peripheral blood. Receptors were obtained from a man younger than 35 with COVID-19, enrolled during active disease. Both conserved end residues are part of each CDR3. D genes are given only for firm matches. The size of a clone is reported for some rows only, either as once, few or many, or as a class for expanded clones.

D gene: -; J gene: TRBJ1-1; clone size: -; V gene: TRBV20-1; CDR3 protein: CSARRQAEAFF; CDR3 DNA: TGCAGTGCTAGAAGACAGGCTGAAGCTTTCTTT
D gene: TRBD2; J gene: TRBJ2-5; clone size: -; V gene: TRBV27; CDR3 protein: CASSWVSASGRKETQYF; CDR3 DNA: TGTGCCAGCAGTTGGGTTTCGGCTAGCGGGAGAAAAGAGACCCAGTACTTC
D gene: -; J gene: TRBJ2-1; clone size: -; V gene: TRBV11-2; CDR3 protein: CASSLAWGTRNEQFF; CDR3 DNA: TGTGCCAGCAGCTTAGCGTGGGGCACCCGCAATGAGCAGTTCTTC
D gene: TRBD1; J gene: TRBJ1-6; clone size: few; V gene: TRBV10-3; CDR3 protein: CAISGTGTGDSPLHF; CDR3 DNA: TGTGCCATCAGTGGTACCGGGACAGGGGATTCACCCCTCCACTTT
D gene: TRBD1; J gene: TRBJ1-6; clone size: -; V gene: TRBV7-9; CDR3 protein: CASSLGQGRGNSPLHF; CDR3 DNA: TGTGCCAGCAGCCTCGGACAGGGCCGGGGGAATTCACCCCTCCACTTT
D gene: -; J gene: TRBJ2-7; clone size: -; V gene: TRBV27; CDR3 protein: CASSLGLAYEQYF; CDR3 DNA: TGTGCCAGCAGTTTGGGACTTGCCTACGAGCAGTACTTC
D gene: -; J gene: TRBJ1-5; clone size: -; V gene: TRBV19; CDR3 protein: CASSITSGGNQPQHF; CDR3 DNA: TGTGCCAGTAGTATAACCAGCGGAGGCAATCAGCCCCAGCATTTT
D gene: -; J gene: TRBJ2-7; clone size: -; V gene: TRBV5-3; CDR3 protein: CARSLGQGRSYEQYF; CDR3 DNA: TGTGCCAGAAGCTTAGGTCAGGGTAGGTCCTACGAGCAGTACTTC
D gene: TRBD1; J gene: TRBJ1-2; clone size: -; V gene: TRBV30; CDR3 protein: CAWYRGNGYTF; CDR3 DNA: TGTGCCTGGTACAGGGGGAATGGCTACACCTTC
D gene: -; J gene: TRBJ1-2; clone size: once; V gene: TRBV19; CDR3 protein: CASSIDRGEGIADYGYTF; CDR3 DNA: TGTGCCAGTAGTATAGATAGAGGGGAGGGGATCGCCGACTATGGCTACACCTTC
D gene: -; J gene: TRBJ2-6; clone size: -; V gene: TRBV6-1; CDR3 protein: CASSEATSGANVLTF; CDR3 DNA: TGTGCCAGCAGTGAGGCCACCTCTGGGGCCAACGTCCTGACTTTC
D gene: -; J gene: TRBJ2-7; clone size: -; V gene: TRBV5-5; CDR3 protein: CASSPAGSYEQYF; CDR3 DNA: TGTGCCAGCAGCCCGGCAGGGTCGTACGAGCAGTACTTC
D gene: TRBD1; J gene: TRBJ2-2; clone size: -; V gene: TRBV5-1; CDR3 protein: CASSHEQGTGELFF; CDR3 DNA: TGCGCCAGCAGCCACGAACAGGGGACCGGGGAGCTGTTTTTT
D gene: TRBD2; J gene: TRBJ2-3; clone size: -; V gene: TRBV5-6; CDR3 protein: CASSKAGVGADTQYF; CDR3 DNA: TGTGCCAGCAGCAAGGCGGGAGTTGGGGCAGATACGCAGTATTTT
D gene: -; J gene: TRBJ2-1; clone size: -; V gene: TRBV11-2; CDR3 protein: CASSQGGAGYNEQFF; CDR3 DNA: TGTGCCAGCAGCCAAGGGGGGGCGGGTTACAATGAGCAGTTCTTC
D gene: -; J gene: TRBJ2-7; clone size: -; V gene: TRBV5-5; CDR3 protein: CASSLSPGVEQYF; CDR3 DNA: TGTGCCAGCAGCTTGTCTCCAGGGGTCGAGCAGTACTTC
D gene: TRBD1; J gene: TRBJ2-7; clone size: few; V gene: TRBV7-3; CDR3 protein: CASSPGTGGSEQYF; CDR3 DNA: TGTGCCAGCAGCCCGGGGACAGGGGGCTCGGAGCAGTACTTC
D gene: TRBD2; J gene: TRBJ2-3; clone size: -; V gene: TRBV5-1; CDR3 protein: CASSGGAGGTDTQYF; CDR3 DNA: TGCGCCAGCAGCGGCGGTGCGGGGGGCACAGATACGCAGTATTTT